The table lists the clone carrying this TCR beta chain with a count of one. V lost 1 base, J lost 4 bases, and 14 bases lay in between. Germline V gives CDR1 LGHNA, CDR2 YSLEER. The CDR3 runs to 16 residues. The sample comes from a study of PD-L1 blockade in urothelial cancer. Whole-study context: Once treatment had started, blood was analyzed at 3 weeks (second dose) and again at 6 weeks.

Clones were sequenced by immunoSEQ multiplex PCR, and TCRdb holds only the in-frame ones, with some missing. The data show tens of thousands of clones, roughly 84% seen once. Sample time point: pretreatment peripheral blood. Sample: PBMCs, taken around atezolizumab (anti-PD-L1) treatment. The chain couples TRBV4-3 to TRBJ2-1; TRBD2 is a possible D gene (6 bases). The TCR comes from a man aged 45-60 years with urothelial cancer. The CDR3 is CASSQGRAGGYNEQFF. CDR3 bases: TGCGCCAGCAGCCAAGGCCGGGCCGGGGGTTACAATGAGCAGTTCTTC.